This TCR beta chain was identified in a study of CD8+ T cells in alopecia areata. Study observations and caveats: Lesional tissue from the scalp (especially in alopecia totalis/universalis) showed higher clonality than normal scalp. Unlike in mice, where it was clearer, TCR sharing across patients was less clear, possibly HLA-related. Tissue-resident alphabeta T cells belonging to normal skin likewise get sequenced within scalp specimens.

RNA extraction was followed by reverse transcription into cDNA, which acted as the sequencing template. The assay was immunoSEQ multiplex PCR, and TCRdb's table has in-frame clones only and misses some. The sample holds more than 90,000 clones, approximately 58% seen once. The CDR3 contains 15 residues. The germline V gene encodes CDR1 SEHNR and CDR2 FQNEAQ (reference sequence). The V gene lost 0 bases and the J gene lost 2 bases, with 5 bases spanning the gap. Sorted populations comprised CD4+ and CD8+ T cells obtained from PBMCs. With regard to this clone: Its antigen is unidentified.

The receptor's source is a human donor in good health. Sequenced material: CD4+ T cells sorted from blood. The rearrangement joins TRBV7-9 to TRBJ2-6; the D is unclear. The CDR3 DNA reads TGTGCCAGCAGCTTAGCGCAGGCTGGGGCCAACGTCCTGACTTTC. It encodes CASSLAQAGANVLTF. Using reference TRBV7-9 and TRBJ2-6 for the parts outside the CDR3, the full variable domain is DTGVSQNPRHKITKRGQNVTFRCDPISEHNRLYWYRQTLGQGPEFLTYFQNEAQLEKSRLLSDRFSAERPKGSFSTLEIQRTEQGDSAMYLCASSLAQAGANVLTFGAGSRLTVL.